Each of the 4 T cell receptor beta chains below was sequenced from the same sample in a study of Graves' ophthalmopathy and Graves' hyperthyroidism. For repertoire sequencing, the TCR beta CDR3 regions were amplified from RNA transcripts. Amplification began with first-round RT-PCR using HTBI primers, then second-round multiplex PCR was performed. From the multiplex PCR reads, TCRdb called clonotypes with MiXCR, one entry per CDR3 protein. The sample records 200,000 to 250,000 distinct CDR3 sequences, about a fifth being singletons. Sequences were obtained from peripheral blood. The receptor set was obtained from a woman aged 45 to 65 with Graves' ophthalmopathy.

The chain couples TRBV6-2 or TRBV6-3 to TRBJ1-1; D remains ambiguous. Germline loops: CDR1 MNHEY, CDR2 SVGEGT. The V and J ends lost 0 bases and 8 bases respectively, with 10 bases between them. The length of the CDR3 is 13 residues. This CDR3 reads CASSYSAGQEAFF. In DNA form, the CDR3 reads TGTGCCAGCAGTTACTCGGCCGGCCAGGAAGCTTTCTTT.

This clonotype was counted at least ten times. The DNA of the CDR3 is TGTGCCAGCAGACAAGACACTACAAACATTCAGTACTTC. Its protein is CASRQDTTNIQYF. This sequence joins TRBV7-8 and TRBJ2-4; D remains unclear. CDR3 length: 13 amino acids. CDR1 SGHVS and CDR2 FQNEAQ come from the germline V gene. V dropped 6 bases and J dropped 6 bases, with 12 bases sitting between them. The variable domain in full, with the rest retrieved from reference TRBV7-8 and TRBJ2-4, is GAGVSQSPRYKVAKRGQDVALRCDPISGHVSLFWYQQALGQGPEFLTYFQNEAQLDKSGLPSDRFFAERPEGSVSTLKIQRTQQEDSAVYLCASRQDTTNIQYFGAGTRLSVL.

This CDR3 is CASRLTGAATGELFF. The CDR3 bases are TGTGCCAGTAGACTAACAGGGGCGGCCACCGGGGAGCTGTTTTTT. The chain joins TRBV19 to TRBJ2-2; 7 bases match TRBD1. The J segment lost 4 bases and the V segment lost 6 bases, leaving 8 bases of the junction unmatched. Germline CDR1 reads LNHDA; CDR2 reads SQIVND (reference sequence). The CDR3 loop spans 15 amino acids.

Of note for this clonotype: Possible read error: a much larger clone is one base away. The chain links TRBV2 to TRBJ1-5; possibly TRBD1 for D (5 bases). CDR3 length: 16 residues. Germline V CDR1 and CDR2: SNHLY, FYNNEI. V lost 5 bases and J lost 1, with 15 bases in between. The CDR3 DNA reads as TGTGCCAGCAGTCTCTCAGGGAGGATGAGCAATCAGCCCCAGCATTTT. As protein: CASSLSGRMSNQPQHF.